This TCR beta chain was identified in a study of blood T cell repertoires in COVID-19. Across the study: COVID-19 samples collected from the United States, Italy and Spain covered acute and convalescent phases.

Per the original methods: From reference gene primer amplification, estimates of nucleated cell counts were derived. Clones were sequenced by immunoSEQ multiplex PCR, and TCRdb holds only the in-frame ones, with some missing. V, J and clone size are those of that table, while D and trimming were read from the DNA. Of roughly 150,000 clones listed, 75% to 85% are singletons. V trimming: 4 bases; J trimming: 6 bases; junction bases outside the gene matches: 3. The CDR3 is made up of 14 amino acids. The V gene's germline CDR1 is MNHEY and CDR2 SVGAGI. Adults between about 18 and 95 years of age took part from some 25 US areas. Donors in Cohort 3 who had recovered were those with two negative PCRs, healthcare professional clearance, or resolution of their symptoms.

Sequencing was performed on PBMCs or T cells enriched from blood (not recorded which). The V gene is TRBV6-5, the J gene TRBJ2-5, with 12 positions matching TRBD2. This TCR came from a man aged 35 to 55 who had recovered from COVID-19. The CDR3 protein is CASSLTSGGKTQYF. The CDR3 bases are TGTGCCAGCAGTTTGACTAGCGGGGGAAAGACCCAGTACTTC.